This passage covers 30 T cell receptor beta chains from one sample sequenced in a study of CD8+CD57+ T cells in acquired aplastic anemia. For CDR3 and TCR beta VDJ profiling, genomic DNA was the template used. TCRdb redid the calling of the reads with MiXCR, one entry per CDR3 protein. Of about 150,000 distinct CDR3 sequences in the sample, around 52% were seen once. Selection for sequencing was limited to patients who had shown CD8+CD57+ cell expansion by flow cytometry. Sequencing was performed on sorted CD4+, CD8+, or CD8+CD57+ T cells (not recorded which) from PBMCs. Receptor source: a human donor with aplastic anemia.

CDR3 DNA sequence: TGTGCCAGCAGCCAAAAACTAATGTCCGGGGAGCTGTTTTTT. It specifies CASSQKLMSGELFF. V and J are TRBV6-1 and TRBJ2-2; no clear D. Trimming pared 6 bases from V and 6 bases from J, leaving 14 bases between. This CDR3 spans 14 amino acids. Germline CDR1 and CDR2: MNHNS and SASEGT.

The chain couples TRBV7-3 to TRBJ2-3; D unresolved. Trimming took off 1 base at V and 4 bases at J, with 6 bases between the two ends. Per the germline V gene, CDR1 is SGHTA and CDR2 is FQGTGA. CDR3 length: 13 residues. The CDR3 coding sequence is TGTGCCAGCAGCTTAAGTAACTCAGATACGCAGTATTTT. Residues: CASSLSNSDTQYF.

This clonotype was recorded once. The chain links TRBV11-3 to TRBJ1-1; no firm D call. The CDR3 consists of 14 residues. Trimming removed 5 bases from V and 2 bases from J, with 12 bases in between. Germline lookup yields CDR1 SGHNT and CDR2 YENEEA. The CDR3 loop reads CASSTSGTNTEAFF. The CDR3 region has the DNA TGTGCCAGCAGCACATCAGGTACTAACACTGAAGCTTTCTTT.

In regard to this clonotype: This may arise from a read error, as a much more abundant clone is one base away. This chain joins TRBV7-2 and TRBJ1-2; the D gene is possibly TRBD1 (5 bases). With 5 bases removed from V and 7 bases from J, the gap between germline ends came to 11 bases. This CDR3 is 12 amino acids long. Germline V lookup: CDR1 SGHTA, CDR2 FQGNSA. The CDR3 loop reads CASSLGTSGYTF. CDR3 coding DNA: TGTGCCAGCAGCCTTGGGACGTCTGGCTACACCTTC.

In this sample, this clonotype turned up a few times. A clone one base away is much larger, so this may be a read error. This rearrangement joins TRBV5-1 to TRBJ2-2; TRBD2 is a possible D gene (5 bases). Germline CDR1 is SGHRS and CDR2 is YFSETQ. CDR3 size: 16 residues. CDR3 in DNA: TGCGCCAGCAGGGACGGGATCGAGATGAGCACCGAGGAGCTGTTTTTT. It is translated as CASRDGIEMSTEELFF.

The chain recombines TRBV19 with TRBJ2-7, with 9 positions matching TRBD1. Germline V gene lookup returns CDR1 LNHDA and CDR2 SQIVND (reference sequence). The trim removed 7 bases at V and 5 bases at J, leaving 9 bases unmatched. The CDR3 spans 14 residues. This CDR3 reads CASNEGQGFHEQYF. CDR3 DNA sequence: TGTGCCAGTAATGAGGGACAGGGATTTCACGAGCAGTACTTC.

In this sample, this clonotype turned up a few times. A read error may explain this, as a much larger clone is one base away. Since the CDR3 does not end with the conserved phenylalanine or tryptophan, this likely comes from a read error. The DNA is omitted, as the CDR3 cannot be located on it reliably, and the CDR3 follows TCRdb's listing. The chain couples TRBV6-5 to TRBJ1-1. The germline CDR1 and CDR2 sequences are MNHEY and SVGAGI. Both ends counted, the CDR3 spans 11 residues. The CDR3: CASSYTRPNAL.

This clonotype appeared a single time. The chain recombines TRBV9 with TRBJ2-2, with 11 nucleotides matching TRBD2. V lost 2 bases, J lost 7 bases, and 10 bases stayed unmatched. CDR1 is SGDLS, CDR2 YYNGEE, per germline. The CDR3 sequence is 17 residues long. CDR3 bases: TGTGCCAGCAGCGTCCACCTTAGCGGGGGGGTGTACGGGGAGCTGTTTTTT. Protein: CASSVHLSGGVYGELFF.

This clonotype was picked up a small number of times. The chain couples TRBV10-3 to TRBJ1-6, with D unclear. This CDR3 has 14 residues. V was cut by 3 bases and J by 7 bases, with 10 bases left in between. Germline CDR1 reads ENHRY; CDR2 reads SYGVKD. The CDR3 region is CAISDLSENSPLHF. CDR3 DNA sequence: TGTGCCATCAGTGATCTTTCGGAGAATTCACCCCTCCACTTT.

There are many counts of this clonotype. This chain links TRBV19 with TRBJ2-2, with D tentatively TRBD1 (6 bases). The germline gives CDR1 LNHDA, CDR2 SQIVND (reference sequence). The CDR3 loop spans 11 amino acids. Between the trimmed V and J ends, which lost 4 bases and 14 bases, there was a span of 11 bases. CDR3 sequence (DNA): TGTGCCAGTAGTAAAAGACAGGTACTGTTTTTT. It specifies CASSKRQVLFF.

This clonotype was observed a few times. The rearrangement joins TRBV12-5 to TRBJ1-4; TRBD1 matches at 7 bases. The CDR3 consists of 16 residues. Germline V CDR1 and CDR2: LGHNT, FRNRAP. V gave up 0 bases and J gave up 5 bases; unmatched junction bases: 6. The CDR3 spells CASGLVQEGANEKLFF. The CDR3 region has the DNA TGTGCTAGTGGTTTGGTACAGGAGGGGGCGAATGAAAAACTGTTTTTT. The full variable domain, rest sourced from reference TRBV12-5 and TRBJ1-4, is DARVTQTPRHKVTEMGQEVTMRCQPILGHNTVFWYRQTMMQGLELLAYFRNRAPLDDSGMPKDRFSAEMPDATLATLKIQPSEPRDSAVYFCASGLVQEGANEKLFFGSGTQLSVL.

Comments on this clonotype: This may arise from a read error, as a much more abundant clone is one base away. The chain links TRBV4-1 to TRBJ2-1; 8 nucleotides align to TRBD2. Germline CDR1 reads MGHRA; CDR2 reads YSYEKL. This CDR3 has 17 residues. V dropped 4 bases and J dropped 4; count of bases not matched to a gene: 12. CDR3 DNA sequence: TGCGCCAGCAGCCGAGAGATTCCGACTAGCGCATACAATGAGCAGTTCTTC. Translation gives CASSREIPTSAYNEQFF.

The chain carries TRBV6-1 and TRBJ2-3; D call uncertain. The V end lost 4 bases, the J end lost 0 bases, and 14 bases lay between the germline ends. This CDR3 comprises 16 residues. Germline V lookup: CDR1 MNHNS, CDR2 SASEGT. CDR3 residues: CASSANGLTSTDTQYF. CDR3 bases: TGTGCCAGCAGTGCCAATGGTCTTACTAGCACAGATACGCAGTATTTT.

V usage is TRBV7-8 and J usage is TRBJ2-3, with TRBD2 identical over 8 bases. CDR3 length equals 14 residues. V lost 2 bases, J lost 5 bases, and 3 bases stayed unmatched. The germline gives CDR1 SGHVS, CDR2 FQNEAQ. CDR3 bases: TGTGCCAGCAGCTTACGGCTAGCGGGAGATACGCAGTATTTT. Its translation is CASSLRLAGDTQYF.

In this sample, this clonotype turned up many times. The chain combines TRBV19 with TRBJ1-2; 8 bases line up with TRBD1. The J segment lost 5 bases and the V segment lost 6 bases, leaving 5 bases of the junction unmatched. From germline, CDR1 is LNHDA and CDR2 SQIVND (reference sequence). CDR3 length: 13 residues. The CDR3 is CASSRGRGYGYTF. The CDR3 DNA reads as TGTGCCAGTAGCAGGGGGCGCGGGTATGGCTACACCTTC.

This clonotype was seen many times. The chain recombines TRBV19 with TRBJ2-7; D is ambiguous. Trimming left V 0 bases short and J 6 bases short, with 15 bases between. CDR3 length: 15 residues. CDR1 LNHDA and CDR2 SQIVND come from the germline V gene (reference sequence). This CDR3 reads CASSIDPSGRSEQYF. Here the CDR3 DNA reads TGTGCCAGTAGTATAGATCCGTCTGGACGGTCCGAGCAGTACTTC.

V gene TRBV29-1 combines with J gene TRBJ2-7; 7 nucleotides line up with TRBD1. With V trimmed by 6 bases and J by 3 bases, 5 bases remained unmatched. CDR1 and CDR2 from the germline V gene are SQVTM and ANQGSEA. The CDR3 is 12 residues long. The CDR3, as DNA: TGCAGCGTGGGGGACAGTCACTACGAGCAGTACTTC. Its protein product is CSVGDSHYEQYF.

The genes are TRBV20-1 and TRBJ1-1; possible D gene TRBD1, 5 bases. The CDR3 has 15 residues. The V gene lost 6 bases and the J gene lost 3 bases, with 20 bases spanning the gap. Germline CDR1 and CDR2: DFQATT and SNEGSKA (reference sequence). CDR3 region: CSASRFRGRDTEAFF. CDR3 nucleotide sequence: TGCAGTGCCAGCAGATTCCGGGGGAGGGACACTGAAGCTTTCTTT.

The chain employs TRBV7-3 and TRBJ2-7, with TRBD2 identical over 9 bases. J lost 7 bases, V lost 3 bases, and 10 bases had no gene match. CDR3 length equals 15 residues. Germline values: CDR1 SGHTA, CDR2 FQGTGA. CDR3 loop: CASSLAGLAGREQYF. The DNA for the CDR3 is TGTGCCAGCAGCTTGGCCGGGCTAGCGGGGCGGGAGCAGTACTTC.

This clonotype was observed at least ten times. This sequence joins TRBV6-1 and TRBJ1-2, with a tentative D call TRBD1 (5 bases). Germline V lookup: CDR1 MNHNS, CDR2 SASEGT. Trimming shortened V by 4 bases and J by 6 bases, and 18 bases separated the two germline ends. This CDR3 spans 15 amino acids. The CDR3 loop reads CASSVYDGTFDGYTF. Here the CDR3 DNA reads TGTGCCAGCAGTGTGTATGATGGGACGTTCGATGGCTACACCTTC.

A remark on this clonotype: Since a much larger clone is just one base distant, this may be a read error. The CDR3 DNA sequence: TGTACCAGCGGGGGAGGGCCTGGAGATACGCAGTATTTT. Its translation is CTSGGGPGDTQYF. The rearrangement uses TRBV6-1 and TRBJ2-3; TRBD2 matches at 8 bases. This CDR3 has 13 amino acids. The germline gives CDR1 MNHNS, CDR2 SASEGT.

The chain's CDR3 is CASRATGILFSGNTIYF. The CDR3 DNA reads as TGTGCCAGTAGGGCGACCGGGATCCTCTTCTCTGGAAACACCATATATTTT. V is TRBV19 and J is TRBJ1-3; no firm D call. CDR1 is LNHDA, CDR2 SQIVND, per germline (reference sequence). The length of the CDR3 is 17 residues. The germline V and J ends were trimmed by 6 bases and 0 bases, with 18 bases remaining between them.

The chain couples TRBV10-3 to TRBJ2-7; 8 positions match TRBD2. CDR1 and CDR2 (germline): ENHRY, SYGVKD. The CDR3 consists of 16 residues. V lost 4 bases, J lost 4 bases, and 12 bases stayed unmatched. The CDR3 DNA reads as TGTGCCATCAGTGGGGGGGATAGCGGGAACCTGTACGAGCAGTACTTC. It is translated as CAISGGDSGNLYEQYF.

V and J are TRBV2 and TRBJ2-5; 12 bases agree with TRBD1. Per the germline V gene, CDR1 is SNHLY and CDR2 is FYNNEI. CDR3 size: 15 residues. The trim removed 1 base at V and 5 bases at J, leaving 2 bases unmatched. The CDR3 region is CASSEEGTGGETQYF. In DNA, the CDR3 is TGTGCCAGCAGTGAAGAGGGGACAGGGGGCGAGACCCAGTACTTC.

This clonotype was seen repeatedly, ten times or more. The chain employs TRBV27 and TRBJ2-1; tentative D call: TRBD1 (6 bases). Germline V gene lookup returns CDR1 MNHEY and CDR2 SMNVEV (reference sequence). The CDR3 length is 12 residues. Trimming took 6 bases from V and 5 from J, leaving 8 bases between them. Here the CDR3 DNA reads TGTGCCAGCAGGCCAGGGGACAATGAGCAGTTCTTC. Amino acids: CASRPGDNEQFF.

This clonotype was counted at least ten times. This rearrangement joins TRBV5-5 to TRBJ2-7; TRBD2 is a possible D gene (6 bases). The CDR3 loop spans 14 amino acids. Germline V lookup: CDR1 SGHKS, CDR2 YYEKEE (reference sequence). V lost 0 bases and J 6 bases, leaving 13 bases between the germline ends. The CDR3 loop is CASSLVRGGVEQYF. For the CDR3, the DNA is TGTGCCAGCAGCTTGGTTCGCGGAGGGGTCGAGCAGTACTTC.

Concerning this clonotype itself: A much larger clone sits a single nucleotide away, making a read error possible. The rearrangement joins TRBV4-3 to TRBJ1-6; tentative D call: TRBD1 (6 bases). This CDR3 has 16 residues. Germline CDR1 and CDR2: LGHNA and YSLEER. This CDR3 is CASSQFSTGSNSRLHF. The CDR3 DNA reads TGCGCCAGCAGCCAATTCAGCACAGGGAGTAATTCACGCCTCCACTTT.

This clonotype was seen more than once but under ten times. J is TRBJ2-1 and V is TRBV18; the D is unclear. Trimming shortened V by 6 bases and J by 9 bases, and 6 bases separated the two germline ends. The V gene's germline CDR1 is KGHSH and CDR2 LQKENI. The CDR3 runs to 10 residues. CDR3: CASSGFEQFF. DNA for the CDR3: TGTGCCAGCTCCGGATTTGAGCAGTTCTTC.

A note on this clonotype: Given a much more abundant clone one base away, this may be a read error. V is TRBV11-1 and J is TRBJ2-1, with TRBD1 matching over 7 bases. Germline V gene data show CDR1 as SGHAT and CDR2 as FQDESV (reference sequence). J was trimmed by 9 bases and V by 1 base; bases with no gene match: 9. The CDR3 is 15 amino acids. This chain's CDR3 is CASSLETGWSSEQFF. Here the CDR3 DNA reads TGTGCCAGCAGCTTAGAGACAGGGTGGAGCAGTGAGCAGTTCTTC.

This chain connects TRBV7-2 to TRBJ2-7, with 9 bases fitting TRBD2. CDR3 length: 12 amino acids. From germline, CDR1 is SGHTA and CDR2 FQGNSA. The ends lost 5 bases at V and 7 bases at J; junction bases unmatched: 3. The DNA for the CDR3 is TGTGCCAGCAGCCATAGCGGGAGAGAGCAGTACTTC. Protein sequence: CASSHSGREQYF. The entire variable domain, with the rest obtained from reference TRBV7-2 and TRBJ2-7, is as follows: GAGVSQSPSNKVTEKGKDVELRCDPISGHTALYWYRQSLGQGLEFLIYFQGNSAPDKSGLPSDRFSAERTGGSVSTLTIQRTQQEDSAVYLCASSHSGREQYFGPGTRLTVT.